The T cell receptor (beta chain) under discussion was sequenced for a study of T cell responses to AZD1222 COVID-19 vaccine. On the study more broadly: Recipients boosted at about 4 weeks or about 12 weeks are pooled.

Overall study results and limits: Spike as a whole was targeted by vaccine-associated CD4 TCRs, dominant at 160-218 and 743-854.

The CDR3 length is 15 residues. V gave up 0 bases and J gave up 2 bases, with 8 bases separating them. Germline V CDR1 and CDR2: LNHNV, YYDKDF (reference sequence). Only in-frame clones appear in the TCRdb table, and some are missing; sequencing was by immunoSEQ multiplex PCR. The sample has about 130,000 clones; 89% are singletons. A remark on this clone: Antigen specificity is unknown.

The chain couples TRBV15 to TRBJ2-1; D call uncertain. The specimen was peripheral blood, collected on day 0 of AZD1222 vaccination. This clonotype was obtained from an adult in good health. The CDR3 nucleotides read TGTGCCACCAGCAGAGATCGGTCGGCCTACAATGAGCAGTTCTTC. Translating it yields CATSRDRSAYNEQFF.